Listed below are T cell receptor beta chains from one sample, sequenced in a study of OX40 agonist ivuxolimab in advanced cancers. Here immunoSEQ multiplex PCR was the method, and the copy in TCRdb shows in-frame clones only, minus some. The table records 45,000 to 50,000 clones, less than 90% of them present only once. The source was CD4+ or CD8+ T cells sorted from blood, collected in a trial of the OX40 agonist ivuxolimab. These receptors originate from an adult with an advanced solid tumor such as melanoma, head and neck, liver or kidney cancer. The CDR3 runs from the conserved cysteine through the conserved F or W. Fields, in order: J gene, V gene, clone size, D gene, CDR3 protein, CDR3 DNA. D genes are given only for firm matches. Expanded clones are given a class, and other clones once, few, many or no size at all.

TRBJ1-1 TRBV28 - - CASSLETGIGAEAFF TGTGCCAGCAGTTTAGAAACAGGGATCGGCGCTGAAGCTTTCTTT
TRBJ1-1 TRBV7-9 - - CASSFGNTEAFF TGTGCCAGCAGCTTCGGGAACACTGAAGCTTTCTTT
TRBJ1-2 TRBV28 - - CASSPRGGYTF TGTGCCAGCAGTCCCAGGGGTGGCTACACCTTC
TRBJ2-3 TRBV9 - - CASSARGGPITDTQYF TGTGCCAGCAGCGCCCGAGGGGGACCAATCACAGATACGCAGTATTTT
TRBJ2-1 TRBV6-5 - - CASSSFPTLNEQFF TGTGCCAGCAGTTCCTTTCCCACCCTCAATGAGCAGTTCTTC
TRBJ1-1 TRBV28 - - CAINLGTTEAFF TGTGCCATCAACTTGGGGACGACTGAAGCTTTCTTT
TRBJ1-5 TRBV19 - - CASSPLGFGQPQHF TGTGCCAGTAGTCCCCTCGGGTTCGGCCAGCCCCAGCATTTT
TRBJ2-7 TRBV11-2 - - CASSLGGRSYEQYF TGTGCCAGCAGCTTAGGGGGACGCTCCTACGAGCAGTACTTC
TRBJ2-7 TRBV7-6 - - CASSLAEGLYEQYF TGTGCCAGCAGCTTAGCAGAGGGGTTGTACGAGCAGTACTTC
TRBJ2-1 TRBV10-3 - TRBD2 CAISGLAGVDEQFF TGTGCCATCAGCGGACTAGCGGGGGTCGATGAGCAGTTCTTC
TRBJ1-2 TRBV7-9 - - CASSSRVDGYTF TGTGCCAGCAGCTCAAGGGTGGATGGCTACACCTTC
TRBJ2-1 TRBV5-1 - TRBD2 CASSTSGDYNEQFF TGCGCCAGCAGCACTAGCGGCGACTACAATGAGCAGTTCTTC
TRBJ1-1 TRBV27 - - CASSYREYSEAFF TGTGCCAGCAGTTATAGAGAGTATTCTGAAGCTTTCTTT
TRBJ1-4 TRBV20-1 - - CSAGWDEKLFF TGCAGTGCAGGATGGGATGAAAAACTGTTTTTT
TRBJ1-1 TRBV19 - TRBD1 CASTPQQGRPNTEAFF TGTGCCAGTACCCCTCAACAGGGGCGCCCGAACACTGAAGCTTTCTTT
TRBJ2-2 TRBV6-4 - - CASRRESNTGELFF TGTGCCAGCCGGAGGGAGTCGAACACCGGGGAGCTGTTTTTT
TRBJ2-2 TRBV7-3 - - CASSLGSQGTGELFF TGTGCCAGCAGCTTAGGGTCACAGGGTACCGGGGAGCTGTTTTTT
TRBJ2-1 TRBV5-1 once TRBD2 CASSRSLAGGYNEQFF TGCGCCAGCAGCCGATCGCTAGCGGGAGGATACAATGAGCAGTTCTTC
TRBJ1-5 TRBV28 few - CASSYTGVGNQPQHF TGTGCCAGCAGCTATACGGGGGTCGGCAATCAGCCCCAGCATTTT
TRBJ2-5 TRBV5-1 - - CASSLAQAGWRGETQYF TGCGCCAGCAGCTTGGCCCAGGCCGGGTGGCGGGGAGAGACCCAGTACTTC
TRBJ2-1 TRBV5-1 - - CASSLALGWTYNEQFF TGCGCCAGCAGCTTGGCCTTGGGGTGGACCTACAATGAGCAGTTCTTC
TRBJ2-7 TRBV2 - - CASRERAEYF TGTGCCAGCAGAGAGCGGGCCGAGTACTTC